Below, 18 T cell receptor beta chains from the same sample are listed, as sequenced in a study of blood T cell repertoires in COVID-19. This table comes from immunoSEQ multiplex PCR, and its TCRdb copy is limited to in-frame clones, with some not included. The repertoire has about 51,000 clones, around 83% of them found once; the top ten carry around 14%. Material for sequencing was peripheral blood. These receptors were collected from a human donor with acute or convalescent COVID-19. The donor label of this sample is uncertain.

The chain joins TRBV7-8 to TRBJ2-7; TRBD1 is a possible D gene (5 bases). This CDR3 has 15 amino acids. The ends were cut back, 2 bases at V and 4 bases at J, with 15 bases in the middle. Germline V gene lookup returns CDR1 SGHVS and CDR2 FQNEAQ. Here the CDR3 DNA reads TGTGCCAGCAGCTTACTCCTAGGGGCGGAGTACGAGCAGTACTTC. Its translation: CASSLLLGAEYEQYF.

This rearrangement joins TRBV25-1 to TRBJ2-1, with a tentative D call TRBD2 (6 bases). Germline lookup yields CDR1 MGHDK and CDR2 SYGVNS. CDR3 length equals 15 residues. The V and J ends lost 6 bases and 8 bases respectively, with 20 bases between them. The CDR3 protein is CASRDYTWTQDEQFF. CDR3 DNA: TGTGCCAGCAGGGACTACACTTGGACTCAGGATGAGCAGTTCTTC.

The chain joins TRBV13 to TRBJ2-3, with a possible D match to TRBD2 (6 bases). The CDR3 has 16 residues. CDR1 is PRHDT, CDR2 FYEKMQ, per germline (reference sequence). Trimming cost V 5 bases and J 1 base, with 16 bases left between them. CDR3 coding DNA: TGTGCCAGCAGCCCCTCGACTAGATCTGGCACAGATACGCAGTATTTT. Amino acid sequence: CASSPSTRSGTDTQYF.

The rearrangement uses TRBV5-1 and TRBJ1-2; no clear D. The V gene's germline CDR1 is SGHRS and CDR2 YFSETQ. This CDR3 is built from 13 residues. The V end was cut by 3 bases, the J end by 2 bases, with 8 bases between. The CDR3 region has the DNA TGCGCCAGCAGCTCAGACGGGAACTATGGCTACACCTTC. This sequence encodes CASSSDGNYGYTF.

The rearrangement links TRBV12-3 or TRBV12-4 to TRBJ1-2; D is undetermined. V lost 6 bases and J 2 bases, leaving 10 bases between the germline ends. The CDR3 contains 13 residues. The CDR3 bases are TGTGCCAGCAGCCCGACGGGGAACTATGGCTACACCTTC. This codes for CASSPTGNYGYTF.

In its sample, this clone was seen a few times. CDR3 protein: CASSLGGAESYEQYF. The CDR3 DNA is TGTGCCAGCAGCTTAGGGGGAGCAGAGAGCTACGAGCAGTACTTC. The rearrangement joins TRBV11-3 to TRBJ2-7, with D maybe TRBD2 (5 bases). CDR1 SGHNT and CDR2 YENEEA come from the germline V gene. The CDR3 has 15 residues. V lost 1 base and J 3 bases, leaving 13 bases between the germline ends.

Notes on this clone: Other DNA sequences from this sample encode an identical CDR3 as well. The chain combines TRBV19 with TRBJ1-1; no clear D. The CDR3 is 13 amino acids. V was trimmed by 1 base and J by 1 base, leaving 4 bases between them. Per germline, CDR1 LNHDA and CDR2 SQIVND (reference sequence). This CDR3 reads CASSIGGNTEAFF. The CDR3 DNA reads TGTGCCAGTAGTATAGGAGGGAACACTGAAGCTTTCTTT.

The rearrangement joins TRBV3-1 (or the pseudogene TRBV3-2) to TRBJ2-7; D perhaps matches TRBD2 (5 bases). Germline V gives CDR1 LGHDT, CDR2 YNNKEL (reference sequence). V was cut by 1 base and J by 6 bases, with 19 bases left in between. The CDR3 is 16 amino acids. The CDR3 reads CASSQGHYRRTCEQYF. The CDR3 DNA reads TGTGCCAGCAGCCAAGGACACTATCGGAGGACTTGCGAGCAGTACTTC.

The chain employs TRBV10-2 and TRBJ1-1; D remains ambiguous. The CDR3 is 14 amino acids. Looked up from germline, CDR1 is WSHSY and CDR2 is SAAADI. Trimming took off 4 bases at V and 1 base at J, with 10 bases between the two ends. The CDR3 here is CASSGLRGNTEAFF. CDR3 in DNA: TGCGCCAGCAGTGGTCTCCGGGGGAACACTGAAGCTTTCTTT.

The chain couples TRBV5-4 to TRBJ2-1; D unclear. The germline gives CDR1 SGHNT, CDR2 YYREEE (reference sequence). Between the trimmed V and J ends, which lost 0 bases and 4 bases, there was a span of 11 bases. The CDR3 runs to 15 residues. CDR3 sequence: CASSLGAGRYNEQFF. The CDR3 DNA sequence: TGTGCCAGCAGCTTGGGGGCAGGTCGTTACAATGAGCAGTTCTTC.

The sample holds one count of this clone. The rearrangement links TRBV5-4 to TRBJ2-3; the D gene is possibly TRBD2 (6 bases). The CDR3 sequence is 15 residues long. Germline CDR1 reads SGHNT; CDR2 reads YYREEE (reference sequence). V was trimmed by 6 bases and J by 2 bases, leaving 16 bases between them. The CDR3 DNA follows: TGTGCCAGCACCCCGGGACTGGACTTCACAGATACGCAGTATTTT. It is translated as CASTPGLDFTDTQYF.

This chain joins TRBV19 and TRBJ2-7; 13 bases line up with TRBD2. CDR1 LNHDA and CDR2 SQIVND come from the germline V gene (reference sequence). CDR3 length: 15 residues. The V segment lost 3 bases and the J segment 4 bases; nucleotides outside the gene matches: 3. The CDR3 protein is CASSMGLAGTYEQYF. The CDR3 coding sequence is TGTGCCAGTAGTATGGGACTAGCGGGGACGTACGAGCAGTACTTC.

This clone was recorded a few times. This sequence joins TRBV7-3 and TRBJ2-5; 7 bases align to TRBD1. Germline V gives CDR1 SGHTA, CDR2 FQGTGA. The length of the CDR3 is 17 residues. V trimming: 0 bases; J trimming: 1 base; junction bases outside the gene matches: 8. CDR3 sequence reads: CASSLTAADRAQETQYF. The CDR3 DNA reads TGTGCCAGCAGCTTAACCGCCGCTGACAGGGCCCAAGAGACCCAGTACTTC.

The rearrangement links TRBV30 to TRBJ1-2, with TRBD1 matching over 7 bases. Looked up from germline, CDR1 is GTSNPN and CDR2 is SVGIG (reference sequence). This CDR3 is built from 21 residues. Trimming at V came to 5 bases and at J to 5 bases, leaving 32 bases not matched to a gene. CDR3 coding DNA: TGTGCCTGGCACCGGGACAGCGAACGGCCCCCTTACCCTCCGTCACATTATGGCTACACCTTC. Its protein is CAWHRDSERPPYPPSHYGYTF.

This chain links TRBV5-4 with TRBJ1-3, with 8 bases fitting TRBD1. This CDR3 has 16 amino acids. Germline assignment: CDR1 SGHNT and CDR2 YYREEE (reference sequence). The ends lost 4 bases at V and 2 bases at J; junction bases unmatched: 8. The CDR3 protein is CASSSRDRGTGNTIYF. The CDR3 nucleotides read TGTGCCAGCAGCAGCAGAGACAGGGGAACTGGAAACACCATATATTTT.

The chain has TRBV6-5 and TRBJ2-7, with TRBD1 as a possible D gene (5 bases). The V end lost 10 bases, the J end lost 2 bases, and 18 bases lay between the germline ends. The germline V gene has CDR1 MNHEY and CDR2 SVGAGI. This CDR3 contains 14 residues. Here the CDR3 DNA reads TGTGCCACCTTACCCAGGGTCGGCGCCTACGAGCAGTACTTC. This translates into CATLPRVGAYEQYF.

This sequence joins TRBV7-2 and TRBJ2-3; no definite D call. The V end was cut by 5 bases, the J end by 4 bases, with 7 bases between. Germline assignment: CDR1 SGHTA and CDR2 FQGNSA. This CDR3 has 12 amino acids. The CDR3 coding sequence is TGTGCCAGCAGCCTACTCTCAGATACGCAGTATTTT. It yields the protein CASSLLSDTQYF.

This clone came up a few times. The chain has TRBV7-8 and TRBJ1-4; 7 nucleotides line up with TRBD1. V shed 5 bases and J 7 bases; nucleotides not matched to a gene: 7. The germline CDR1 and CDR2 sequences are SGHVS and FQNEAQ. This CDR3 is 14 amino acids long. The CDR3 reads CASSPTGRREKLFF. The CDR3 DNA follows: TGTGCCAGCAGCCCGACAGGGAGGCGTGAAAAACTGTTTTTT.